This T cell receptor (beta chain) is from a study of blood T cell repertoires in COVID-19. Study summary: Samples taken during acute and convalescent COVID-19 were collected in the United States, Italy and Spain.

This CDR3 has 17 amino acids. Trimming removed 2 bases from V and 1 base from J; junction bases left unmatched: 9. The germline V gene has CDR1 MNHEY and CDR2 SMNVEV (reference sequence). Profiled with immunoSEQ multiplex PCR; TCRdb holds only in-frame clones, not every one. The profile shows a few hundred thousand clones, around 82% of them singletons. Recovery among Cohort 3 donors was established by two negative PCRs, clearance, or symptom resolution. The sample consisted of PBMCs or T cells enriched from blood (not recorded which). The gene calls are TRBV27 and TRBJ2-7; TRBD1 aligns across 9 bases. The clonotype comes from a man aged 50 or older who had recovered from COVID-19. The CDR3 here is CASSLAFGGQGSYEQYF. The CDR3 DNA is TGTGCCAGCAGTTTAGCATTTGGGGGACAGGGTTCCTACGAGCAGTACTTC.